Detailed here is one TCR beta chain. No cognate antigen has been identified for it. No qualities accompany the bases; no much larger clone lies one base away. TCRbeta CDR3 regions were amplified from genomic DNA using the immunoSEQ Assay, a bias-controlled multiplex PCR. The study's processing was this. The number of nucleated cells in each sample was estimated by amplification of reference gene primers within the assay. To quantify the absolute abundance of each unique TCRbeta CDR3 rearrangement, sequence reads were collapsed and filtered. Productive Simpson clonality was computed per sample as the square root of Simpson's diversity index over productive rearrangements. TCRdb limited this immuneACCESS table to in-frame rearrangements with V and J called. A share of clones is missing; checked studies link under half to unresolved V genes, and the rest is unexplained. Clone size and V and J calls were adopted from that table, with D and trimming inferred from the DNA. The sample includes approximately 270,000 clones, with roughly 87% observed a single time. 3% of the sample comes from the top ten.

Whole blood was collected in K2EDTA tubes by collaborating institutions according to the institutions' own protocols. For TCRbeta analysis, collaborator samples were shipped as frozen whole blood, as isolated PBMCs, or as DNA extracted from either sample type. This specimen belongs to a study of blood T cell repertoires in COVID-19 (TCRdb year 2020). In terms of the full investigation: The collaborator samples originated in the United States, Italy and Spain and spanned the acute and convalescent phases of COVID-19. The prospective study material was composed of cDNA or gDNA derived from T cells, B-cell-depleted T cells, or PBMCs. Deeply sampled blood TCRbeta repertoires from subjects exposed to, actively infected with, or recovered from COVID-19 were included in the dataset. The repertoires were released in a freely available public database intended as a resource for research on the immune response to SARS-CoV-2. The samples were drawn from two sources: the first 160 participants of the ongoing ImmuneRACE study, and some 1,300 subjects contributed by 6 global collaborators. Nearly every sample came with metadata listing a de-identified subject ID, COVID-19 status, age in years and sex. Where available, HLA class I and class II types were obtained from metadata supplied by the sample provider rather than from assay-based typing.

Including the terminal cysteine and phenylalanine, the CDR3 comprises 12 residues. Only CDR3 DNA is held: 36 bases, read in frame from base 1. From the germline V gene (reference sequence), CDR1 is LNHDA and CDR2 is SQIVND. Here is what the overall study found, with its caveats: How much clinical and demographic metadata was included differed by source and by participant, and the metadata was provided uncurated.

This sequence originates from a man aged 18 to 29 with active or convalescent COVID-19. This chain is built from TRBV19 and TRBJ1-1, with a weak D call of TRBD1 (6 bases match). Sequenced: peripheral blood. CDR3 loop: CASGGVFEEAFF. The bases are TGTGCGTCGGGGGGCGTTTTCGAGGAAGCTTTCTTT.